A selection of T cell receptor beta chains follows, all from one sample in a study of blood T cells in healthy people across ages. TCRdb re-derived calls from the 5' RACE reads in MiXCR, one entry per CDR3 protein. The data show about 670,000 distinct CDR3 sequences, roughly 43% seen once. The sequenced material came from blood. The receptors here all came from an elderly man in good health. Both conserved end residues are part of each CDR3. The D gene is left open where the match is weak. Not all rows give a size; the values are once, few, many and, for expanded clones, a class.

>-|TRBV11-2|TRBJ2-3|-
TGTGCCAGCAGCCCGGGACGTTCGGATAGGGATACGCAGTATTTT
CASSPGRSDRDTQYF
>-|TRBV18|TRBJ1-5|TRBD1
TGTGCCGGCTCACCTAGGCGGGGGGACAGGGGAAACCAGCCCCAGCATTTT
CAGSPRRGDRGNQPQHF
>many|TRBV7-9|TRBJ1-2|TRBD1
TGTGCCAGCAGCCTTGGGCAGGGGGCGAACTATGGCTACACCTTC
CASSLGQGANYGYTF
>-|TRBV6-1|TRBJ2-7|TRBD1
TGTGCCAGCAGGGGACAGGGTTCCTTATTCGAGCAGTACTTC
CASRGQGSLFEQYF
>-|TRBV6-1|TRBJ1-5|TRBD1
TGTGCCAACAGCGTCGCCGGGACAGGGGGAAATCAGCCCCAGCATTTT
CANSVAGTGGNQPQHF
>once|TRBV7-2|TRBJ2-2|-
TGTGCCAGCAGCGGATACGGGCGGCCGAACACCGGGGAGCTGTTTTTT
CASSGYGRPNTGELFF
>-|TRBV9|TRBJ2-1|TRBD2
TGTGCCAGCAGCGTAGGAGGGACTAGCGGCCGAGATGGGCAGTTCTTC
CASSVGGTSGRDGQFF
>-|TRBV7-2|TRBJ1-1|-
TGTGCCAGCAGCTTAAACCCCAGGGGGAACACTGAAGCTTTCTTT
CASSLNPRGNTEAFF
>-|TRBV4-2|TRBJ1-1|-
TGTGCCAGCAGCCATCCTAGTCAGGGGAACACTGAAGCTTTCTTT
CASSHPSQGNTEAFF
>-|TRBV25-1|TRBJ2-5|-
TGTGCCAGCAGTGGCGGCAGGGAGCGAGAGACCCAGTACTTC
CASSGGRERETQYF
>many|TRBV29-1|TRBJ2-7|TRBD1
TGCAGCGTGAGGACAGGAGAAAACTACGAGCAGTACTTC
CSVRTGENYEQYF
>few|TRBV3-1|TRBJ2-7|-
TGTGCCAGCAGCCAGTATGGGAACTACGAGCAGTACTTC
CASSQYGNYEQYF
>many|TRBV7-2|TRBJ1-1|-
TGTGCCAGCAGCTTAGGACAGAAGAACACTGAAGCTTTCTTT
CASSLGQKNTEAFF
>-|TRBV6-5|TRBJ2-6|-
TGTGCCAGCAGTTACGAGTTCCCCTCTATCGGGGCCAACGTCCTGACTTTC
CASSYEFPSIGANVLTF
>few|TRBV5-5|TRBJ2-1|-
TGTGCCAGCAGCCTCAGAGTAAATGAGCAGTTCTTC
CASSLRVNEQFF
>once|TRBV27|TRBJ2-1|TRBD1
TGTGCCAGCAAATGGCATCAGGGGGATGAGCAGTTCTTC
CASKWHQGDEQFF
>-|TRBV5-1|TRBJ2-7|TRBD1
TGCGCCAGCAGCTTGGGGACAGGGGGCGCATCCTACGAGCAGTACTTC
CASSLGTGGASYEQYF
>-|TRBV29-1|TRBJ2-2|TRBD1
TGCAGCGTCCTAACGACAGGGTACACCGGGGAGCTGTTTTTT
CSVLTTGYTGELFF
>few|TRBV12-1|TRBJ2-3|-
TGTGCCAGCAGCTTTGCCGGCCCGAGGTTGGCAGATACGCAGTATTTT
CASSFAGPRLADTQYF
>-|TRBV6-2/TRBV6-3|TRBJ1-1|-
TGTGCCAGCAGTGTCATCACCGGCGACACTGAAGCTTTCTTT
CASSVITGDTEAFF
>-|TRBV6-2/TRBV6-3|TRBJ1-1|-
TGTGCCAGCAGTTACGAGCGCCTTAAAGCTTTCTTT
CASSYERLKAFF
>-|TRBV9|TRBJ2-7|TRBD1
TGTGCCAGCAGCCCCGGACAGGGGAGAGACGAGCAGTACTTC
CASSPGQGRDEQYF
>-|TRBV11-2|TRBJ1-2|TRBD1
TGTGCCAGCAGCTTAGTTAGGACAGGAAACTATGGCTACACCTTC
CASSLVRTGNYGYTF
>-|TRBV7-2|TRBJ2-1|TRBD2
TGTGCCAGCAGCTTAGCACTGCGGGGGGTCTACAGTGAGCAGTTCTTC
CASSLALRGVYSEQFF
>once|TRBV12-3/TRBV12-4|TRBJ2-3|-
TGTGCCAGCAGTTTTAAGGTGACCGCAGATACGCAGTATTTT
CASSFKVTADTQYF
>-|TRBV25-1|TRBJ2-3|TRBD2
TGTGCCAGCAGTAGGCTAGCGGGAGGGCCGGTTGGAGATACGCAGTATTTT
CASSRLAGGPVGDTQYF
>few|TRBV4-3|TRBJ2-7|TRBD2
TGCGCCAGCAGCCAACGACGGGCGGGAGAAGAGCAGTACTTC
CASSQRRAGEEQYF
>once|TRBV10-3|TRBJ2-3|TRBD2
TGTGCCATCAGTGAGGGGACTAGCTGGGAGGATACGCAGTATTTT
CAISEGTSWEDTQYF
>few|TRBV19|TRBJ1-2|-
TGTGCCAGTAGTATCAGGAGCCCTTCAGGCGGCTACACCTTC
CASSIRSPSGGYTF
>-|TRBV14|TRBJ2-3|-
TGTGCCAGCAACGGACAGCTCACAGATACGCAGTATTTT
CASNGQLTDTQYF